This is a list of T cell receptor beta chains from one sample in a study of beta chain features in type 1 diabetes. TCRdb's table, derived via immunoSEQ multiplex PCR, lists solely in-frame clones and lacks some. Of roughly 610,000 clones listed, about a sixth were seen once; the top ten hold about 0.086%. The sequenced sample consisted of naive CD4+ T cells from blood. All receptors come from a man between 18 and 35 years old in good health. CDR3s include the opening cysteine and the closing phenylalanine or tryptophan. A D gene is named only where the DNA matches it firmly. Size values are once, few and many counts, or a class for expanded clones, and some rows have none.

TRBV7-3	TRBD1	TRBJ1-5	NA	CASSRQGGQPQHF	TGTGCCAGCAGCCGACAGGGCGGTCAGCCCCAGCATTTT
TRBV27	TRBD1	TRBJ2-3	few	CASSRTGGSTDTQYF	TGTGCCAGCAGTAGGACAGGGGGAAGCACAGATACGCAGTATTTT
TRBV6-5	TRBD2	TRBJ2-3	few	CASSYLAGNKGDTQYF	TGTGCCAGCAGCTACTTAGCGGGAAACAAAGGAGATACGCAGTATTTT
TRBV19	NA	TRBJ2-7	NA	CASKSDAGSYEQYF	TGTGCCAGTAAGAGCGACGCGGGCTCCTACGAGCAGTACTTC
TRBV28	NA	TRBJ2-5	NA	CASRQGGQSLQYF	TGTGCCAGCCGCCAAGGCGGGCAGTCCTTGCAGTACTTC
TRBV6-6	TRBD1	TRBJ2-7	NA	CASHISGTGIEGQYF	TGTGCCAGCCATATTTCCGGGACAGGGATCGAGGGGCAGTACTTC
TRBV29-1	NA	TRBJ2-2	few	CSVCRPLTGELFF	TGCAGCGTTTGCAGGCCCCTTACCGGGGAGCTGTTTTTT
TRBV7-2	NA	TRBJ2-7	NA	CASSLGISDTYEQYF	TGTGCCAGCAGCTTAGGTATTAGCGACACCTACGAGCAGTACTTC
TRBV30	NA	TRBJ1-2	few	CAWTDINYGYTF	TGTGCCTGGACAGACATTAACTATGGCTACACCTTC
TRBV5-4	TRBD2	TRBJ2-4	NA	CASSPGLAVAKNIQYF	TGTGCCAGCAGCCCGGGACTAGCGGTAGCCAAAAACATTCAGTACTTC
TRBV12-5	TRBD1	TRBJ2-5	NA	CASGLVLGTGLGGQYF	TGTGCTAGTGGTTTGGTACTCGGGACAGGCCTTGGGGGCCAGTACTTC
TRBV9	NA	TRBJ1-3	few	CASSVDDVGNTIYF	TGTGCCAGCAGCGTAGATGATGTTGGAAACACCATATATTTT
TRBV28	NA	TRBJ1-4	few	CASSPPTTNEKLFF	TGTGCCAGCAGCCCCCCCACAACTAATGAAAAACTGTTTTTT
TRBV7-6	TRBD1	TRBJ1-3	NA	CASSSGTGSGNTIYF	TGTGCCAGCAGCTCAGGGACAGGCTCTGGAAACACCATATATTTT
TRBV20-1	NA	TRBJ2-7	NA	CSAQAGNEQYF	TGCAGTGCGCAAGCTGGGAACGAGCAGTACTTC
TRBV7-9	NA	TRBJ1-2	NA	CASSFRNGYTF	TGTGCCAGCAGCTTCCGAAATGGCTACACCTTC
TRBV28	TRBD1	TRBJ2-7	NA	CASSSGGEPYEQYF	TGTGCCAGCAGTTCAGGGGGCGAGCCCTACGAGCAGTACTTC
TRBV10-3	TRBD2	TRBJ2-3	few	CAISRLAASTDTQYF	TGTGCCATCAGCCGACTAGCGGCTAGCACAGATACGCAGTATTTT
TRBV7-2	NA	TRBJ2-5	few	CASSRGQKETQYF	TGTGCCAGCAGCCGTGGACAGAAAGAGACCCAGTACTTC
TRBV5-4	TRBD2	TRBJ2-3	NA	CASSVPLAGALGTQYF	TGTGCCAGCAGCGTGCCACTAGCGGGAGCCTTAGGCACGCAGTATTTT
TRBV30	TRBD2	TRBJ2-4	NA	CAWSPGGAKNIQYF	TGTGCCTGGAGTCCCGGGGGGGCCAAAAACATTCAGTACTTC
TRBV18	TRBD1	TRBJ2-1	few	CASSREGASEQFF	TGTGCCAGCTCACGCGAGGGGGCCAGTGAGCAGTTCTTC
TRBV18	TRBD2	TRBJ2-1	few	CASSRRTSGSSYNEQFF	TGTGCCAGCTCACGTCGTACTAGCGGGAGCTCCTACAATGAGCAGTTCTTC
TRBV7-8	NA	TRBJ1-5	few	CASSLARSDQPQHF	TGTGCCAGCAGCTTAGCGAGATCGGATCAGCCCCAGCATTTT
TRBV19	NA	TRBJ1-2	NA	CASSVDRDYGYTF	TGTGCCAGTAGTGTAGACAGAGACTATGGCTACACCTTC
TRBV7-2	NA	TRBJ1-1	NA	CASSLAIPPSTEAFF	TGTGCCAGCAGCTTAGCTATCCCACCGAGCACTGAAGCTTTCTTT
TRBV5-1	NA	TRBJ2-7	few	CASTDISYEQYF	TGCGCCAGTACGGACATTTCCTACGAGCAGTACTTC
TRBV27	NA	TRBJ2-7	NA	CASSFPGGRLGEQYF	TGTGCCAGCAGTTTTCCGGGGGGCCGGTTAGGGGAGCAGTACTTC
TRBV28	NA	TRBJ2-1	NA	CASSGDRGVFF	TGTGCCAGCAGTGGTGACAGAGGTGTGTTCTTC
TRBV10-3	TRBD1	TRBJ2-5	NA	CAISTLQGAKETQYF	TGTGCCATCAGCACCCTACAGGGGGCAAAGGAGACCCAGTACTTC
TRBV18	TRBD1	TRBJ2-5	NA	CASSGQGVETQYF	TGTGCCAGCTCGGGACAGGGTGTTGAGACCCAGTACTTC
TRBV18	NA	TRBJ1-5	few	CASSPRRDENQPQHF	TGTGCCAGCTCACCACGCCGGGACGAAAATCAGCCCCAGCATTTT
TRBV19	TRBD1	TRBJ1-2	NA	CASRRTGGYGYTF	TGTGCCAGTAGACGGACAGGCGGGTATGGCTACACCTTC
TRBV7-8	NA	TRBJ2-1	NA	CASSLGEGNNEQFF	TGTGCCAGCAGCCTTGGAGAGGGTAACAATGAGCAGTTCTTC
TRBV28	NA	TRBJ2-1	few	CASSTTVLGYNEQFF	TGTGCCAGCAGCACGACAGTTTTGGGCTACAATGAGCAGTTCTTC
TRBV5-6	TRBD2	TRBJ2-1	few	CASSLGLAEPKTNEQFF	TGTGCCAGCAGCCTCGGACTAGCGGAACCTAAAACCAATGAGCAGTTCTTC
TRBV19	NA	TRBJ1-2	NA	CASTSNYGYTF	TGTGCCAGTACCTCTAACTATGGCTACACCTTC
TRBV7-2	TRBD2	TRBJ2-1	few	CASSPRTSGGFYNEQFF	TGTGCCAGCAGCCCAAGGACTAGCGGGGGGTTCTACAATGAGCAGTTCTTC
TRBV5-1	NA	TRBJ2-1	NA	CASTSGSSYNEQFF	TGCGCCAGTACAAGTGGGAGCTCCTACAATGAGCAGTTCTTC
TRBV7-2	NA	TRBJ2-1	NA	CASSRVRRQGGNEQFF	TGTGCCAGCAGCCGAGTTAGGCGCCAGGGCGGCAATGAGCAGTTCTTC
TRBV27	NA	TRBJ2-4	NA	CASSPAKNIQYF	TGTGCCAGCAGCCCAGCCAAAAACATTCAGTACTTC